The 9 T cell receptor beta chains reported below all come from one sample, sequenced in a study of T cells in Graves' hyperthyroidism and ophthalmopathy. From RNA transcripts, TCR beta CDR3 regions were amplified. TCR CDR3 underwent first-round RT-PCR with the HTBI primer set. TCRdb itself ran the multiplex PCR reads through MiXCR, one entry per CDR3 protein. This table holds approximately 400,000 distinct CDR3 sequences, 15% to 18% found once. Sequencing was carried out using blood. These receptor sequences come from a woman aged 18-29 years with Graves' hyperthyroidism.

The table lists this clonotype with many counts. DNA of the CDR3: TGTGCCAGCAGCTCTGGGACAGGGAAGGGGGGGGAGCAGTACTTC. It codes for CASSSGTGKGGEQYF. This chain joins TRBV11-2 and TRBJ2-7; TRBD1 aligns across 9 bases. The J segment lost 7 bases and the V segment lost 4 bases, leaving 11 bases of the junction unmatched. The CDR3 runs 15 residues. In germline, CDR1 is SGHAT, CDR2 FQNNGV.

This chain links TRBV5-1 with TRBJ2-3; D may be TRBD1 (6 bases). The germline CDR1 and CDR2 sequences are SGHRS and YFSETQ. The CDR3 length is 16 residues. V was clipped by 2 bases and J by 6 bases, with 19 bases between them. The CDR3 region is CASSFWGRDPIDTQYF. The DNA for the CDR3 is TGCGCCAGCAGCTTTTGGGGGCGCGACCCAATTGATACGCAGTATTTT.

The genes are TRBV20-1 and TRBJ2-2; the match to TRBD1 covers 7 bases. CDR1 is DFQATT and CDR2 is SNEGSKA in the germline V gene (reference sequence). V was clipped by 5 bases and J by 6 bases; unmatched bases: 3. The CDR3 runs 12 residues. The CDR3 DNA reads TGCAGTGCTCTACAGGGGTCCGGGGAGCTGTTTTTT. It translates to CSALQGSGELFF.

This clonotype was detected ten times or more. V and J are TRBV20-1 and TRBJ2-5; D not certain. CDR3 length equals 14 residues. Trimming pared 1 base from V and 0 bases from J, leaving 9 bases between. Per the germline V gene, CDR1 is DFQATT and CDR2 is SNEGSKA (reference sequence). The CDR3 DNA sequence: TGCAGTGCTAGAGTCTGGACCAACCAAGAGACCCAGTACTTC. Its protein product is CSARVWTNQETQYF.

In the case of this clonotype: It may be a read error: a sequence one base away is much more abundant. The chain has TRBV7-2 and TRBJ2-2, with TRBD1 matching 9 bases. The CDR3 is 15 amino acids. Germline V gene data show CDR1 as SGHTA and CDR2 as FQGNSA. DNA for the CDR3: TGTGCCAGCAGTCGGGACAGGGCGAACACCGGGGAGCTGCTTTTT. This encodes CASSRDRANTGELLF.

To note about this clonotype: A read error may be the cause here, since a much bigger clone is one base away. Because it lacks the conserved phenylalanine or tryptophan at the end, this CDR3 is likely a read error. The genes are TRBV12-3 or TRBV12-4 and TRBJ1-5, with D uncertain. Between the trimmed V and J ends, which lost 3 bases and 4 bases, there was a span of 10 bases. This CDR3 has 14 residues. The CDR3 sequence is CASSFRAVNQPQHS. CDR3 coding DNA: TGTGCCAGCAGTTTTAGGGCAGTAAATCAGCCCCAGCATTCT.

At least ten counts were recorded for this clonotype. The chain's CDR3 is CASSEVGGTEAFF. The CDR3 coding sequence is TGTGCCAGCAGTGAAGTTGGGGGAACTGAAGCTTTCTTT. This rearrangement joins TRBV6-1 to TRBJ1-1; a weak D match, TRBD1 (5 bases). Trimming took off 1 base at V and 5 bases at J, with 8 bases between the two ends. CDR3 length: 13 residues. From germline, CDR1 is MNHNS and CDR2 SASEGT.

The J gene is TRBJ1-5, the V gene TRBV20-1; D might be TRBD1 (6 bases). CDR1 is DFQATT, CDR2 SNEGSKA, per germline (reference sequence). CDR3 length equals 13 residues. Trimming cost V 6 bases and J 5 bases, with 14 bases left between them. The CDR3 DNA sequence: TGCAGTGCACTACAGGGTAGGGATCAGCCCCAGCATTTT. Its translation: CSALQGRDQPQHF.

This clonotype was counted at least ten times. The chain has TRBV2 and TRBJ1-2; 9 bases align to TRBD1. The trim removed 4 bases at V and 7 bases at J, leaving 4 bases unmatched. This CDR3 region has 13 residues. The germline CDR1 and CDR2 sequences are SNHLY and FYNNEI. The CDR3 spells CASSVQGALGYTF. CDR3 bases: TGTGCCAGCAGTGTACAGGGGGCGCTTGGCTACACCTTC.